Following are 32 T cell receptor beta chains from one sample sequenced in a study of regulatory T cells in long-lasting Graves disease. In building TCR beta libraries, iRepertoire HTBI primers were used together with Arm-PCR of CDR3 regions. TCRdb re-called the multiplex PCR reads with MiXCR, one entry per CDR3 protein. Of a few hundred thousand distinct CDR3 sequences listed, 15% to 20% are singletons. This sample's time point: newly diagnosed GD, antithyroid drugs for less than 3 months. The TCR library was prepared using RNA isolated from PBMCs. The source material was peripheral blood mononuclear cells (PBMCs), sampled at new diagnosis, from a patient treated with antithyroid drugs. Every receptor here comes from a female donor with Graves disease.

This clonotype has at least ten counts. The chain employs TRBV24-1 and TRBJ2-3, with D perhaps matching TRBD2 (6 bases). There are 17 residues in the CDR3. V was clipped by 3 bases and J by 2 bases, with 17 bases between them. The germline V gene has CDR1 KGHDR and CDR2 SFDVKD. As DNA, the CDR3 is TGTGCCACCAGTGATACCGGGACTTCTGCACCCACAGATACGCAGTATTTT. Its protein is CATSDTGTSAPTDTQYF.

V and J are TRBV19 and TRBJ1-5; no reliable D call. Trimming shortened V by 3 bases and J by 6 bases, and 15 bases separated the two germline ends. The length of the CDR3 is 15 residues. CDR1 and CDR2 from the germline V gene are LNHDA and SQIVND (reference sequence). CDR3 sequence (DNA): TGTGCCAGTAGTATTTATAAGGGTACTGGTCAGCCCCAGCATTTT. Encoded protein: CASSIYKGTGQPQHF.

This chain connects TRBV7-3 to TRBJ2-2, with 7 positions matching TRBD2. The trim removed 2 bases at V and 4 bases at J, leaving 7 bases unmatched. The CDR3 is 16 residues long. Germline V lookup: CDR1 SGHTA, CDR2 FQGTGA. CDR3 protein: CASSLGGGSRTGELFF. CDR3 sequence (DNA): TGTGCCAGCAGCTTAGGCGGCGGGAGTCGCACCGGGGAGCTGTTTTTT. Drawing the rest from reference TRBV7-3 and TRBJ2-2, the complete variable domain is GAGVSQTPSNKVTEKGKYVELRCDPISGHTALYWYRQSLGQGPEFLIYFQGTGAADDSGLPNDRFFAVRPEGSVSTLKIQRTERGDSAVYLCASSLGGGSRTGELFFGEGSRLTVL.

This clonotype was picked up many times. The V gene is TRBV20-1, the J gene TRBJ2-3; 12 nucleotides agree with TRBD2. With V trimmed by 6 bases and J by 6 bases, 7 bases remained unmatched. Germline CDR1 is DFQATT and CDR2 is SNEGSKA (reference sequence). The CDR3 sequence is 14 residues long. Here the CDR3 DNA reads TGCAGTGCGGATTCTAGCGGGAGGGAGGATACGCAGTATTTT. It encodes CSADSSGREDTQYF.

V and J are TRBV19 and TRBJ1-2; no definite D call. CDR1 is LNHDA, CDR2 SQIVND, per germline (reference sequence). The CDR3 is made up of 15 amino acids. The V end lost 3 bases, the J end lost 0 bases, and 11 bases lay between the germline ends. The CDR3 loop reads CASSIGPEANYGYTF. The CDR3 nucleotides are TGTGCCAGTAGTATTGGTCCCGAGGCTAACTATGGCTACACCTTC.

This clonotype was seen repeatedly, ten times or more. The V gene is TRBV6-1, the J gene TRBJ2-2; no clear D gene. The CDR3 extends over 15 amino acids. Germline V gene sequence: CDR1 MNHNS, CDR2 SASEGT. V shed 5 bases and J shed 0 bases, with 10 bases lying between them. Here the CDR3 reads CASSILTPNTGELFF. The CDR3 region has the DNA TGTGCCAGCAGTATTCTGACACCGAACACCGGGGAGCTGTTTTTT.

There are many counts of this clonotype. The rearrangement joins TRBV20-1 to TRBJ1-1; perhaps TRBD1 as D (5 bases). The germline CDR1 and CDR2 sequences are DFQATT and SNEGSKA (reference sequence). V dropped 1 base and J dropped 0 bases, with 12 bases sitting between them. The length of the CDR3 is 15 residues. The CDR3 sequence: CSARGGEDMNTEAFF. The DNA of the CDR3 is TGCAGTGCTAGAGGGGGGGAAGACATGAACACTGAAGCTTTCTTT.

About this clonotype: A much larger clone lies one base from this, so it may be a read error. The chain uses TRBV4-3 and TRBJ2-2; weak D call: TRBD1 (5 bases). Trimming cost V 0 bases and J 7 bases, with 21 bases left between them. This CDR3 contains 18 residues. Per germline, CDR1 LGHNA and CDR2 YSLEER. The CDR3 DNA follows: TGCGCCAGCAGCCAAGATAGTATACAGGCTTCGGGCATCGGGGAGCTGTTTTTT. Amino acid sequence: CASSQDSIQASGIGELFF.

The CDR3 region is CASSLLGGRDIGELFF. The CDR3 DNA reads TGTGCCAGCAGCCTTTTAGGGGGGCGAGACATCGGGGAGCTGTTTTTT. V and J are TRBV7-2 and TRBJ2-2, with D possibly being TRBD1 or TRBD2 (6 bases each). The CDR3 has 16 residues. Per germline, CDR1 SGHTA and CDR2 FQGNSA. V gave up 5 bases and J gave up 7 bases, with 20 bases separating them. The whole variable domain, remainder taken from reference TRBV7-2 and TRBJ2-2, is GAGVSQSPSNKVTEKGKDVELRCDPISGHTALYWYRQSLGQGLEFLIYFQGNSAPDKSGLPSDRFSAERTGGSVSTLTIQRTQQEDSAVYLCASSLLGGRDIGELFFGEGSRLTVL.

This clonotype was counted many times. V and J are TRBV28 and TRBJ2-6, with D maybe TRBD1 (6 bases). The CDR3 extends over 15 amino acids. The germline V and J ends were trimmed by 2 bases and 2 bases, with 7 bases remaining between them. CDR1 is MDHEN and CDR2 is SYDVKM in the germline V gene. The CDR3 DNA sequence: TGTGCCAGCAGTTTACAGGGGACTGGGGCCAACGTCCTGACTTTC. It yields the protein CASSLQGTGANVLTF.

Ten or more counts support this clonotype. V gene TRBV27 combines with J gene TRBJ2-7, with 10 bases aligning to TRBD2. CDR1 and CDR2 from the germline V gene are MNHEY and SMNVEV (reference sequence). J was trimmed by 4 bases and V by 8 bases; bases with no gene match: 5. The length of the CDR3 is 13 residues. The CDR3 spells CASLASGSYEQYF. CDR3 sequence (DNA): TGTGCCAGCCTGGCTAGCGGGAGTTACGAGCAGTACTTC.

On this clonotype: One junction end does not reproduce the germline sequence, and a read error may be involved. This sequence joins TRBV5-4 and TRBJ2-3, with D tentatively TRBD1 (6 bases). The J call may be in error: the DNA end matches TRBJ1-1 better. This CDR3 spans 15 amino acids. Germline CDR1 reads SGHNT; CDR2 reads YYREEE (reference sequence). CDR3: CASRPGTPRRTEAFF. Written as DNA, the CDR3 is TGCGCCAGCAGACCCGGGACACCGAGACGAACTGAAGCTTTCTTT.

This clonotype was observed many times. The chain combines TRBV27 with TRBJ2-5, with TRBD2 matching over 10 bases. The better agreement between TRBJ2-1 and the DNA end casts doubt on the J call. This CDR3 region has 14 residues. Germline-derived CDR1 and CDR2 are MNHEY and SMNVEV (reference sequence). CDR3 sequence: CASSRTSGPWEQFF. Here the CDR3 DNA reads TGTGCCAGCAGCAGGACTAGCGGTCCATGGGAGCAGTTCTTC.

This clonotype was observed a few times. The chain combines TRBV30 with TRBJ1-2, with 8 bases that match TRBD1. Germline lookup yields CDR1 GTSNPN and CDR2 SVGIG (reference sequence). CDR3 length: 14 residues. V shed 8 bases and J 7 bases; nucleotides not matched to a gene: 15. In DNA form, the CDR3 reads TGTGCCGACTACCGACAGGGGCCAGCTTTTGGCTACACCTTC. It translates to CADYRQGPAFGYTF.

This clonotype showed up many times. The rearrangement uses TRBV5-1 and TRBJ2-5; D gene ambiguous. Between the trimmed V and J ends, which lost 4 bases and 2 bases, there was a span of 15 bases. This CDR3 region has 15 residues. Germline CDR1 is SGHRS and CDR2 is YFSETQ. The CDR3 spells CASSAYRAAQETQYF. CDR3 in DNA: TGCGCCAGCAGCGCCTATAGGGCGGCTCAAGAGACCCAGTACTTC.

On this clonotype: At one end the junction does not follow the germline gene, possibly because of a read error. This chain links TRBV9 with TRBJ1-6; TRBD1 matches 7 bases. The germline V gene has CDR1 SGDLS and CDR2 YYNGEE. The CDR3 length is 15 residues. This CDR3 is CASSVAGQHNSPFHF. The CDR3 bases are TGTGCCAGCAGCGTAGCGGGACAGCATAATTCACCCTTCCACTTT.

This clonotype was picked up many times. The V gene is TRBV24-1, the J gene TRBJ2-3; 8 bases are shared with TRBD2. The CDR3 sequence is 14 residues long. Germline trimming cut 3 bases from V and 5 bases from J; bases unmatched to any gene: 3. Germline CDR1 and CDR2: KGHDR and SFDVKD. CDR3 DNA sequence: TGTGCCACCAGTGATCGGCTAGCGGGAGATACGCAGTATTTT. Translated: CATSDRLAGDTQYF.

As to this clonotype: The likely explanation is a read error, given a far larger clone one base away. The rearrangement links TRBV7-2 to TRBJ2-1; D remains ambiguous. Trimming stripped 4 bases from V and 10 bases from J, with 14 bases between. Per germline, CDR1 SGHTA and CDR2 FQGNSA. CDR3 length equals 13 residues. In nucleotides, the CDR3 is TGTGCCAGCAGCTACCTTAGTCATTACGAGCAGTTCTTC. This sequence encodes CASSYLSHYEQFF.

This sequence joins TRBV11-2 and TRBJ1-1; D is perhaps TRBD1 (5 bases). Looked up from germline, CDR1 is SGHAT and CDR2 is FQNNGV. This CDR3 comprises 15 residues. V was shortened by 1 base and J by 1 base, with 10 bases between the two germline ends. The CDR3 sequence: CASSLVGAGNTEAFF. CDR3 DNA sequence: TGTGCCAGCAGCTTAGTCGGGGCAGGGAACACTGAAGCTTTCTTT. The entire variable domain, with the rest obtained from reference TRBV11-2 and TRBJ1-1, is as follows: EAGVAQSPRYKIIEKRQSVAFWCNPISGHATLYWYQQILGQGPKLLIQFQNNGVVDDSQLPKDRFSAERLKGVDSTLKIQPAKLEDSAVYLCASSLVGAGNTEAFFGQGTRLTVV.

The chain uses TRBV7-9 and TRBJ2-1, with TRBD2 matching 7 bases. This CDR3 contains 13 residues. Trimming took 9 bases from V and 6 from J; bases not matched to a gene: 8. The V gene's germline CDR1 is SEHNR and CDR2 FQNEAQ (reference sequence). The CDR3 protein is CARGQGGANEQFF. As DNA, the CDR3 is TGTGCCAGGGGCCAGGGAGGGGCCAATGAGCAGTTCTTC.

The table lists this clonotype with many counts. The V gene is TRBV19, the J gene TRBJ1-1; D ambiguous. Looked up from germline, CDR1 is LNHDA and CDR2 is SQIVND (reference sequence). V gave up 5 bases and J gave up 10 bases, with 20 bases separating them. There are 14 residues in the CDR3. The CDR3 region has the DNA TGTGCCAGTAGTCCGAGGCCCCGTACACTGGGAGCTTTCTTT. Encoded protein: CASSPRPRTLGAFF.

The table lists this clonotype with many counts. The chain has TRBV3-1 and TRBJ2-7; tentative D call: TRBD2 (6 bases). Trimming left V 5 bases short and J 0 bases short, with 17 bases between. The CDR3 totals 16 residues. From germline, CDR1 is LGHDT and CDR2 YNNKEL (reference sequence). The CDR3 spells CASSKDAGTYSYEQYF. DNA for the CDR3: TGTGCCAGCAGCAAGGATGCCGGGACTTACTCCTACGAGCAGTACTTC.

In its sample, this clonotype was seen many times. V gene TRBV20-1 combines with J gene TRBJ2-1; D call uncertain. The ends were cut back, 0 bases at V and 6 bases at J, with 15 bases in the middle. CDR1 and CDR2 (germline): DFQATT, SNEGSKA (reference sequence). The CDR3 contains 15 residues. CDR3 bases: TGCAGTGCTAGAGACCTTCTTGGGGTTGGCAATGAGCAGTTCTTC. Translating gives CSARDLLGVGNEQFF.

This clonotype was seen repeatedly, ten times or more. The V call is TRBV3-1, the J call TRBJ1-5; maybe TRBD1 (5 bases). V lost 0 bases and J lost 6, with 6 bases in between. In germline, CDR1 is LGHDT, CDR2 YNNKEL (reference sequence). The CDR3 totals 13 residues. The CDR3, as DNA: TGTGCCAGCAGCCAAGATAGGGGTCAGCCCCAGCATTTT. This encodes CASSQDRGQPQHF.

There are many counts of this clonotype. V usage is TRBV15 and J usage is TRBJ1-5; TRBD1 agrees at 8 bases. The length of the CDR3 is 13 residues. V was clipped by 3 bases and J by 6 bases; unmatched bases: 1. The germline gives CDR1 LNHNV, CDR2 YYDKDF (reference sequence). This chain's CDR3 is CATSRGQVQPQHF. The CDR3 DNA reads as TGTGCCACCAGCAGGGGACAGGTTCAGCCCCAGCATTTT. The full variable domain, with the rest looked up from reference TRBV15 and TRBJ1-5, is DAMVIQNPRYQVTQFGKPVTLSCSQTLNHNVMYWYQQKSSQAPKLLFHYYDKDFNNEADTPDNFQSRRPNTSFCFLDIRSPGLGDTAMYLCATSRGQVQPQHFGDGTRLSIL.

The chain employs TRBV20-1 and TRBJ2-1; maybe TRBD2 (5 bases). The CDR3 runs 15 residues. V lost 0 bases, J lost 3 bases, and 12 bases lay in between. The germline V gene encodes CDR1 DFQATT and CDR2 SNEGSKA (reference sequence). The CDR3 region has the DNA TGCAGTGCTAGAGATAGGGAGCTAGGCTACAATGAGCAGTTCTTC. The encoded protein is CSARDRELGYNEQFF.

In this sample, this clonotype turned up many times. CDR3 DNA: TGTGCCAGCAGCCCGACAGGGTTTGCTAACTATGGCTACACCTTC. It yields the protein CASSPTGFANYGYTF. This sequence joins TRBV27 and TRBJ1-2; 7 bases are shared with TRBD1. Losses at the gene ends were 6 bases for V and 0 bases for J; bases not matched to a gene: 7. Germline CDR1 is MNHEY and CDR2 is SMNVEV (reference sequence). CDR3 length equals 15 residues.

This clonotype came up many times. V gene TRBV19 combines with J gene TRBJ1-6, with D unresolved. The germline V gene has CDR1 LNHDA and CDR2 SQIVND (reference sequence). Trimming took 3 bases from V and 7 from J, leaving 16 bases between them. The CDR3 loop spans 16 amino acids. The CDR3 sequence: CASSMPPRRSNSPLHF. In DNA form, the CDR3 reads TGTGCCAGTAGTATGCCCCCGCGAAGATCCAATTCACCCCTCCACTTT.

This clonotype came up many times. V gene TRBV29-1 combines with J gene TRBJ2-4; D uncertain. This CDR3 contains 13 residues. V dropped 8 bases and J dropped 0 bases, with 11 bases sitting between them. Germline V gene data show CDR1 as SQVTM and CDR2 as ANQGSEA. For the CDR3, the DNA is TGCAGCTTCTCAAGGATAGCCAAAAACATTCAGTACTTC. It codes for CSFSRIAKNIQYF.

At least ten counts were recorded for this clonotype. The chain has TRBV19 and TRBJ1-4; 9 nucleotides match TRBD1. The CDR3 is 15 amino acids. The germline V gene encodes CDR1 LNHDA and CDR2 SQIVND (reference sequence). The trim removed 6 bases at V and 2 bases at J, leaving 4 bases unmatched. As DNA, the CDR3 is TGTGCCAGTAGAAGAACAGGGGGCACTAATGAAAAACTGTTTTTT. Translation: CASRRTGGTNEKLFF.

The CDR3 DNA is TGCAGTGCTAGAGAAGCAGGGAATGCTGAAGCTTTCTTT. Protein product: CSAREAGNAEAFF. The chain has TRBV20-1 and TRBJ1-1, with D perhaps matching TRBD1 (5 bases). CDR1 is DFQATT and CDR2 is SNEGSKA in the germline V gene (reference sequence). Trimming left V 0 bases short and J 6 bases short, with 11 bases between. CDR3 length: 13 residues.

This clonotype was picked up a small number of times. V gene TRBV19 combines with J gene TRBJ1-1, with D perhaps matching TRBD1 (6 bases). The CDR3 loop spans 12 amino acids. Germline CDR1 LNHDA, CDR2 SQIVND (reference sequence). The V gene lost 9 bases and the J gene lost 4 bases, with 12 bases spanning the gap. CDR3 sequence: CASRGLGTEAFF. The CDR3 DNA sequence: TGTGCCAGCAGGGGTTTGGGCACTGAAGCTTTCTTT.